These 21 T cell receptor beta chains came from one sample sequenced in a study of CD8 T cells in Susac syndrome (dated by TCRdb to the late 2010s). Library generation was performed with the immunoSEQ multiplex PCR assay. RNA was extracted using the RNeasy kit, and roughly 0.45 to 1 microgram was reverse transcribed with random hexamers. The public reads were reprocessed in TCRdb via fastp at Q25 and MiXCR, keeping in-frame beta chains. Each entry is one CDR3 protein sequence, shown with its most common DNA and genes. Within this sample are approximately 210,000 distinct CDR3 sequences, with 95% of them counted one time only. The top ten clonotypes cover 0.085% to 0.095% of the sample. Sequencing was carried out using CD4+ T cells from PBMCs. These receptors originate from a human donor with multiple sclerosis.

The V call is TRBV7-9, the J call TRBJ1-5, with a possible D match to TRBD1 (5 bases). Per germline, CDR1 SEHNR and CDR2 FQNEAQ (reference sequence). The germline V and J ends were trimmed by 1 base and 3 bases, with 7 bases remaining between them. The CDR3 runs 14 residues. The CDR3 DNA is TGTGCCAGCAGCTTAGGACAGATCAATCAGCCCCAGCATTTT. Translation: CASSLGQINQPQHF.

J is TRBJ2-6 and V is TRBV12-3 or TRBV12-4; D gene ambiguous. V lost 5 bases and J 12 bases, leaving 8 bases between the germline ends. The CDR3 runs 11 residues. DNA of the CDR3: TGTGCCAGCAGTCTATCGGGCGTCCTGACTTTC. Translation: CASSLSGVLTF.

The chain combines TRBV14 with TRBJ2-1; D unresolved. The length of the CDR3 is 15 residues. CDR1 SGHDN and CDR2 FVKESK come from the germline V gene. V lost 3 bases and J lost 6, with 15 bases in between. CDR3 protein: CASSQTISPSNEQFF. CDR3 bases: TGTGCCAGCAGCCAGACAATTTCCCCTAGCAATGAGCAGTTCTTC.

The rearrangement links TRBV2 to TRBJ2-5; 7 bases agree with TRBD2. The CDR3 contains 14 residues. CDR1 SNHLY and CDR2 FYNNEI come from the germline V gene. The J segment lost 4 bases and the V segment lost 6 bases, leaving 8 bases of the junction unmatched. CDR3 in DNA: TGTGCCAGCAGCGCCCGGACTAGGGGAGAGACCCAGTACTTC. Translation: CASSARTRGETQYF.

This clonotype was observed a single time. Written as DNA, the CDR3 is TGCGCCAGCAGCCGTGAGGAGGGAGCTGGGGCCAACGTCCTGACTTTC. Residues: CASSREEGAGANVLTF. This chain joins TRBV4-1 and TRBJ2-6, with TRBD2 as a possible D gene (6 bases). Germline CDR1 MGHRA, CDR2 YSYEKL. The germline V and J ends were trimmed by 4 bases and 2 bases, with 12 bases remaining between them. The CDR3 covers 16 residues.

The chain recombines TRBV12-3 or TRBV12-4 with TRBJ2-1; D call uncertain. The CDR3 loop spans 10 amino acids. Trimming removed 8 bases from V and 6 bases from J, with 5 bases in between. The CDR3 loop is CASGFNEQFF. The CDR3 nucleotides are TGTGCCAGCGGCTTCAATGAGCAGTTCTTC.

This rearrangement joins TRBV29-1 to TRBJ1-2; TRBD1 is a possible D gene (6 bases). The V end was cut by 0 bases, the J end by 5 bases, with 10 bases between. This CDR3 has 13 amino acids. Germline CDR1 is SQVTM and CDR2 is ANQGSEA. This CDR3 reads CSVEDRGRYGYTF. CDR3 sequence (DNA): TGCAGCGTTGAAGACCGGGGGCGGTATGGCTACACCTTC.

The rearrangement links TRBV16 to TRBJ2-4; TRBD1 is a possible D gene (6 bases). Germline CDR1 is KGHSY and CDR2 is FQNENV. V dropped 2 bases and J dropped 4 bases, with 9 bases sitting between them. This CDR3 has 14 residues. CDR3 amino acids: CASSQGDNKNIQYF. In DNA, the CDR3 is TGTGCCAGCAGCCAAGGGGACAATAAAAACATTCAGTACTTC.

The CDR3 DNA follows: TGCAGCGGTAGACAGGGGGGGTCCTATGGCTACACCTTC. Amino acids: CSGRQGGSYGYTF. This rearrangement joins TRBV29-1 to TRBJ1-2, with 9 bases matching TRBD1. Germline CDR1 and CDR2: SQVTM and ANQGSEA. Trimming at V came to 7 bases and at J to 4 bases, leaving 7 bases not matched to a gene. The CDR3 loop spans 13 amino acids.

The genes are TRBV20-1 and TRBJ1-2, with D unresolved. This CDR3 is built from 14 residues. Germline CDR1 reads DFQATT; CDR2 reads SNEGSKA (reference sequence). Trimming removed 3 bases from V and 0 bases from J, with 11 bases in between. For the CDR3, the DNA is TGCAGTGCTAGTCGCCTTGGCTCTAACTATGGCTACACCTTC. Translating it yields CSASRLGSNYGYTF.

J is TRBJ2-7 and V is TRBV30; no clear D. The CDR3 has 13 residues. V lost 0 bases, J lost 1 base, and 7 bases lay in between. Germline CDR1 is GTSNPN and CDR2 is SVGIG (reference sequence). The CDR3 protein is CAWSVSRSYEQYF. The CDR3 DNA reads as TGTGCCTGGAGTGTATCTAGGTCCTACGAGCAGTACTTC.

The chain combines TRBV28 with TRBJ2-7; D not resolved. Gene TRBJ2-1 matches the end of the DNA better, so the J call may be wrong. The CDR3 covers 11 residues. From germline, CDR1 is MDHEN and CDR2 SYDVKM. DNA for the CDR3: TGTGCCAGCATGCTTTCCTACGAGCAGTTCTTC. Residues: CASMLSYEQFF.

A few counts support this clonotype. The CDR3 here is CASSSRGETQYF. The CDR3 region has the DNA TGTGCCAGCAGTTCCCGGGGAGAGACCCAGTACTTC. The chain recombines TRBV12-3 or TRBV12-4 with TRBJ2-5, with TRBD2 as a possible D gene (5 bases). The V end lost 4 bases, the J end lost 4 bases, and 7 bases lay between the germline ends. The CDR3 covers 12 residues.

This clonotype was counted between two and nine times. The rearrangement links TRBV6-5 to TRBJ2-5; the D is unclear. Germline CDR1 and CDR2: MNHEY and SVGAGI. The CDR3 has 15 amino acids. The ends were cut back, 4 bases at V and 4 bases at J, with 16 bases in the middle. DNA for the CDR3: TGTGCCAGCAGTTCGGACCACAGAAGGTCAGAGACCCAGTACTTC. Residues: CASSSDHRRSETQYF.

The sample holds one count of this clonotype. The chain joins TRBV3-1 to TRBJ1-2, with D hard to call. This CDR3 comprises 14 residues. Trimming pared 4 bases from V and 6 bases from J, leaving 15 bases between. Germline loops: CDR1 LGHDT, CDR2 YNNKEL (reference sequence). The DNA for the CDR3 is TGTGCCAGCAGCCCCCTCGCGACACGAGATGGCTACACCTTC. Translated: CASSPLATRDGYTF. Variable domain in full (rest from reference TRBV3-1 and TRBJ1-2): DTAVSQTPKYLVTQMGNDKSIKCEQNLGHDTMYWYKQDSKKFLKIMFSYNNKELIINETVPNRFSPKSPDKAHLNLHINSLELGDSAVYFCASSPLATRDGYTFGSGTRLTVV.

This sequence joins TRBV9 and TRBJ2-3, with 8 bases aligning to TRBD1. Germline loops: CDR1 SGDLS, CDR2 YYNGEE. This CDR3 region has 17 residues. V trimming: 3 bases; J trimming: 3 bases; junction bases outside the gene matches: 12. Written as DNA, the CDR3 is TGTGCCAGCAGCGCACATCAGACAGGGGCAACTACAGATACGCAGTATTTT. Translating it yields CASSAHQTGATTDTQYF.

The chain combines TRBV29-1 with TRBJ2-1; 7 bases are shared with TRBD2. There are 11 residues in the CDR3. Germline CDR1 SQVTM, CDR2 ANQGSEA. J gave up 9 bases and V 3 bases, and 2 bases lay outside the gene matches. CDR3 region: CSVDPSGEQFF. CDR3 coding DNA: TGCAGCGTTGACCCTAGCGGTGAGCAGTTCTTC.

CDR3 sequence reads: CASSLSRINYGYTF. The CDR3 DNA sequence: TGTGCCAGCAGTTTAAGTCGGATCAACTATGGCTACACCTTC. V and J are TRBV28 and TRBJ1-2; D remains unclear. Germline V gene lookup returns CDR1 MDHEN and CDR2 SYDVKM. V lost 2 bases and J 2 bases, leaving 9 bases between the germline ends. The CDR3 length is 14 residues.

This sequence joins TRBV7-6 and TRBJ2-7, with D perhaps TRBD1 (6 bases). Germline CDR1 SGHVS, CDR2 FNYEAQ. The CDR3 has 14 amino acids. V was clipped by 5 bases and J by 1 base, with 12 bases between them. The CDR3 here is CASSRETGSYEQYF. The CDR3 nucleotides are TGTGCCAGCAGCAGAGAGACAGGATCCTACGAGCAGTACTTC.

This rearrangement joins TRBV20-1 to TRBJ2-5; D uncertain. The CDR3 length is 11 residues. Trimming took 3 bases from V and 6 from J, leaving 8 bases between them. From germline, CDR1 is DFQATT and CDR2 SNEGSKA (reference sequence). The CDR3 sequence: CSASVYQTQYF. DNA of the CDR3: TGCAGTGCTAGTGTATACCAGACCCAGTACTTC.

The V and J genes are TRBV20-1 and TRBJ2-1, with 14 bases identical to TRBD2. Per germline, CDR1 DFQATT and CDR2 SNEGSKA (reference sequence). The CDR3 totals 13 residues. Trimming removed 6 bases from V and 12 bases from J; junction bases left unmatched: 7. In DNA, the CDR3 is TGCAGTGCCCCGACCGGGACTAGCGGGGGGCAGTTCTTC. It encodes CSAPTGTSGGQFF.